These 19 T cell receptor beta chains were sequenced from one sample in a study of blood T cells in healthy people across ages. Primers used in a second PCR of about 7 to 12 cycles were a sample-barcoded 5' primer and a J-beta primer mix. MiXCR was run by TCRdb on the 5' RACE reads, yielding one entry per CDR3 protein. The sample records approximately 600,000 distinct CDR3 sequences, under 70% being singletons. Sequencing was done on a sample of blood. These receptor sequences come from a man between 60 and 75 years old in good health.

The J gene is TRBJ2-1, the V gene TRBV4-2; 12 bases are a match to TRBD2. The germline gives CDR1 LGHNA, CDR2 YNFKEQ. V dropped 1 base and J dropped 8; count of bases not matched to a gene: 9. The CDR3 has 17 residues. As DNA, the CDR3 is TGTGCCAGCAGCCAAGGCGAGTCTAGCGGGGGGGCATATGAGCAGTTCTTC. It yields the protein CASSQGESSGGAYEQFF.

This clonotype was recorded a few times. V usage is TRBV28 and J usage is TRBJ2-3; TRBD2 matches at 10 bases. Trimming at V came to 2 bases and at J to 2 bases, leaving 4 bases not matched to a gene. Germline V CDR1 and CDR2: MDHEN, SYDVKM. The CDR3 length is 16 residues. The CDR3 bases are TGTGCCAGCAGTTTAGGGCTAGCGGGGGACACAGATACGCAGTATTTT. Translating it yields CASSLGLAGDTDTQYF.

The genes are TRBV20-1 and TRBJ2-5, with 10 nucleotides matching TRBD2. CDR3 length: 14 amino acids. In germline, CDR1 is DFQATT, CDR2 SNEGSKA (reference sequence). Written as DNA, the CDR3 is TGCAGGTTAGCGGGGGGCACCTCCAAAGAGACCCAGTACTTC. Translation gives CRLAGGTSKETQYF.

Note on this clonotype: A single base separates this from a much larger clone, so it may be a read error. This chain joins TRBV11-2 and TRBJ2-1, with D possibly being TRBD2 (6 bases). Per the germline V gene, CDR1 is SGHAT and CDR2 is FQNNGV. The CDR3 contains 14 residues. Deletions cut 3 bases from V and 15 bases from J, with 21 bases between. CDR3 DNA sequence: TGTGCCAGCAGCTTTACATTAGCGGTGGCCCCCCCGTTCTTC. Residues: CASSFTLAVAPPFF.

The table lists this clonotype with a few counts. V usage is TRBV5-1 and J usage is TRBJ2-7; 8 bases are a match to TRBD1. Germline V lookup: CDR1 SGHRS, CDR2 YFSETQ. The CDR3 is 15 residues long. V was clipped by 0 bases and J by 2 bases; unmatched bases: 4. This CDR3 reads CASSLGTGTAYEQYF. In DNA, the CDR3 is TGCGCCAGCAGCTTGGGGACAGGGACCGCCTACGAGCAGTACTTC. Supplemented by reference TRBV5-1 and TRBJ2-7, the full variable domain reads KAGVTQTPRYLIKTRGQQVTLSCSPISGHRSVSWYQQTPGQGLQFLFEYFSETQRNKGNFPGRFSGRQFSNSRSEMNVSTLELGDSALYLCASSLGTGTAYEQYFGPGTRLTVT.

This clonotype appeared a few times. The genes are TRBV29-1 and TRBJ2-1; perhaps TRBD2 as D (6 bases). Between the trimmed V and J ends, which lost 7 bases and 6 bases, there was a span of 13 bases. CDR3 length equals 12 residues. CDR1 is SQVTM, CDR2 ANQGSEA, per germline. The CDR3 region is CSEKAGGNEQFF. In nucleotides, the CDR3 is TGCAGCGAAAAGGCCGGGGGCAATGAGCAGTTCTTC.

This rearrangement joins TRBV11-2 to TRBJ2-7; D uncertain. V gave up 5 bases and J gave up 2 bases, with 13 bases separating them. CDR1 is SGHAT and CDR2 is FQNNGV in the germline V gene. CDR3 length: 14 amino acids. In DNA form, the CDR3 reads TGTGCCAGCAGCCCCCGTGCGAGTGCCTACGAGCAGTACTTC. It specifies CASSPRASAYEQYF.

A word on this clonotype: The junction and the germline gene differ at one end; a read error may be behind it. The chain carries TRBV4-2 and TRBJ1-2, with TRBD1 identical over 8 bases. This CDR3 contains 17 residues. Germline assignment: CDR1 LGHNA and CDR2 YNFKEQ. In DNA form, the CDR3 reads TGTGCCAGCAGCCAAGCCCAGGGGGCAGTGAGTAACTACGGCTACACCTTC. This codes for CASSQAQGAVSNYGYTF.

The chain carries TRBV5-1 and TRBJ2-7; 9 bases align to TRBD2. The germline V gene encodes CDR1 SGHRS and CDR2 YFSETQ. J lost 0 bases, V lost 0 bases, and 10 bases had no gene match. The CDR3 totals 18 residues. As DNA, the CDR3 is TGCGCCAGCAGCTTGGCCCCTAGCGGGGCGATCAGCTCCTACGAGCAGTACTTC. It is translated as CASSLAPSGAISSYEQYF.

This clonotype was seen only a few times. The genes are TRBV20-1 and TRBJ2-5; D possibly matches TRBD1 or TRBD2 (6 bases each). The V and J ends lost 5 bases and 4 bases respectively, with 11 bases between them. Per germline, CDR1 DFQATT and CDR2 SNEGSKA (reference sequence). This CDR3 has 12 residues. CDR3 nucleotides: TGCAGTGCTTGGGGGGCTACAGAGACCCAGTACTTC. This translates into CSAWGATETQYF.

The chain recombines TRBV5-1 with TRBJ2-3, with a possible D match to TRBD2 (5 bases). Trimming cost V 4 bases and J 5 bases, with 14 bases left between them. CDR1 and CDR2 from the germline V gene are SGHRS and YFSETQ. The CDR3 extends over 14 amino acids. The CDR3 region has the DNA TGCGCCAGCAGCGTGTCCCACCGGGGAGATACGCAGTATTTT. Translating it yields CASSVSHRGDTQYF.

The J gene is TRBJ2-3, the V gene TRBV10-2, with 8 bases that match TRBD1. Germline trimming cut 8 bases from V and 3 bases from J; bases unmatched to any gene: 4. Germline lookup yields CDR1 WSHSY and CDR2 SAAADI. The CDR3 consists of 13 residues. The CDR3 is CASVGQETDTQYF. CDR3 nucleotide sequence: TGCGCCAGCGTGGGACAGGAGACAGATACGCAGTATTTT.

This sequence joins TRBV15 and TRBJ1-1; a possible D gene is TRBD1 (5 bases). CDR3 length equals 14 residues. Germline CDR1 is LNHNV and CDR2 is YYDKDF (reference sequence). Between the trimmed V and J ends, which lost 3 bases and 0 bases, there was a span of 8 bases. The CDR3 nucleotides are TGTGCCACCAGCAGCAGGGTCATGAACACTGAAGCTTTCTTT. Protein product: CATSSRVMNTEAFF.

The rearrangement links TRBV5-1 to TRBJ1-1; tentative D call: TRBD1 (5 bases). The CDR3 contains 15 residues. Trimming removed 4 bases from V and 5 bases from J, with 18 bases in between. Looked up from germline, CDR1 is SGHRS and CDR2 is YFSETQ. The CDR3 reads CASSNSLGDPTEAFF. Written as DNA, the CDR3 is TGCGCCAGCAGCAACTCTTTGGGGGACCCTACTGAAGCTTTCTTT.

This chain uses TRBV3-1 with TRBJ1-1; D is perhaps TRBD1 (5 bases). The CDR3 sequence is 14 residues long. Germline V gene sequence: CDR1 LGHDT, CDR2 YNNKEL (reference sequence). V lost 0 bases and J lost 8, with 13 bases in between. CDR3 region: CASSQEPGWGEAFF. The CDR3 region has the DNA TGTGCCAGCAGCCAAGAGCCCGGTTGGGGGGAAGCTTTCTTT.

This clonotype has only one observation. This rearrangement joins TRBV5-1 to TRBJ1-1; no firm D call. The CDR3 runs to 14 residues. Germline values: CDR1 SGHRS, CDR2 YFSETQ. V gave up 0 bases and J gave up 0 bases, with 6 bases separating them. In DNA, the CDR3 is TGCGCCAGCAGCTTGGATGTGGTGAACACTGAAGCTTTCTTT. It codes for CASSLDVVNTEAFF.

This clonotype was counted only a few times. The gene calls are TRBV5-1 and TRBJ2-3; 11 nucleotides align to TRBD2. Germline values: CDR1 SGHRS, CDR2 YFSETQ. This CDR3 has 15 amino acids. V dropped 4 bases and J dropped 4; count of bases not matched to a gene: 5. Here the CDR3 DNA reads TGCGCCAGCAGCGCGGGACTAGCGGTCTCAGATACGCAGTATTTT. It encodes CASSAGLAVSDTQYF.

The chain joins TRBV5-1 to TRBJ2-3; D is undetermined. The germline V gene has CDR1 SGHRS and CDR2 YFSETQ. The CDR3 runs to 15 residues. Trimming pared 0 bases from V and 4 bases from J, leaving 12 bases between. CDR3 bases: TGCGCCAGCAGCTTGGCTGGCCAGCCCCCAGATACGCAGTATTTT. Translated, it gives CASSLAGQPPDTQYF.

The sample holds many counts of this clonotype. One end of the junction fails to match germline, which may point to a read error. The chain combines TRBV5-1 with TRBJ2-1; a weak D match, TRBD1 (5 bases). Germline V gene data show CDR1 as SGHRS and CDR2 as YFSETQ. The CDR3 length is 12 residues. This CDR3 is CASSLVGDEQFF. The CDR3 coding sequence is TGTGCCAGCAGCTTAGTAGGGGATGAGCAGTTCTTC.